These T cell receptor beta chains were read from a single sample in a study of blood T cell repertoires in COVID-19. Repertoires were generated with immunoSEQ multiplex PCR, while TCRdb's copy carries only in-frame clones and drops some. In the table there are 74,000 or so clones, 88% of which are singletons. The sequenced material came from peripheral blood. The receptors come from a human donor in a cohort sampled during active COVID-19. Both conserved end residues are part of each CDR3. The order of the fields is J gene, D gene, V gene, clone size, CDR3 protein, CDR3 DNA. D genes are given only for firm matches. Clone size is shown for a subset of rows, as once, few, many or a class of expanded clone.

>TRBJ2-7|TRBD1|TRBV5-1|.
CASSLTPGTGNEQYF
TGCGCCAGCAGCCTCACCCCCGGGACAGGGAACGAGCAGTACTTC
>TRBJ1-1|.|TRBV4-3|.
CASSQERRWNTEAFF
TGCGCCAGCAGCCAAGAAAGGAGGTGGAACACTGAAGCTTTCTTT
>TRBJ2-3|TRBD2|TRBV5-1|once
CASSLAGGYTDTQYF
TGCGCCAGCAGCTTGGCGGGGGGGTACACAGATACGCAGTATTTT
>TRBJ2-2|.|TRBV19|.
CASRAGALGGELFF
TGTGCCAGTAGGGCGGGGGCCCTTGGCGGGGAGCTGTTTTTT
>TRBJ1-1|.|TRBV7-9|.
CASSTRGAGALNTEAFF
TGTGCCAGCAGCACTAGAGGGGCGGGAGCCTTGAACACTGAAGCTTTCTTT
>TRBJ2-7|TRBD2|TRBV11-2|.
CASSSGLAGGSEYF
TGTGCCAGCAGCTCGGGACTAGCGGGGGGCTCAGAGTACTTC
>TRBJ1-1|.|TRBV28|.
CASRPPGAATNTEAFF
TGTGCCAGCAGACCCCCTGGGGCCGCTACGAACACTGAAGCTTTCTTT
>TRBJ1-4|TRBD1|TRBV9|.
CASSARQGNEKLFF
TGTGCCAGCAGCGCCCGACAGGGAAATGAAAAACTGTTTTTT
>TRBJ2-7|TRBD1|TRBV28|.
CASKSGTESSYEQYF
TGTGCCAGCAAGTCCGGGACAGAGAGCTCCTACGAGCAGTACTTC
>TRBJ1-2|TRBD1|TRBV6-5|once
CASSRDRLDGYTF
TGTGCCAGCAGCCGGGACAGACTCGATGGCTACACCTTC
>TRBJ1-6|.|TRBV2|few
CASSATGGELNSPLHF
TGTGCCAGCAGTGCGACGGGAGGTGAACTCAATTCACCCCTCCACTTT
>TRBJ1-3|TRBD1|TRBV7-8|.
CASSLRDSFSSSGNTIYF
TGTGCCAGCAGCTTACGGGACAGCTTTTCCTCCTCTGGAAACACCATATATTTT
>TRBJ2-7|TRBD2|TRBV27|.
CASSPLGSGGSYEQYF
TGTGCCAGCAGTCCCCTGGGTAGCGGGGGCTCGTACGAGCAGTACTTC
>TRBJ1-1|.|TRBV27|.
CASTKRENTEAFF
TGTGCTAGCACAAAGAGAGAAAACACTGAAGCTTTCTTT
>TRBJ2-3|.|TRBV4-1|.
CASSPGWGPADTQYF
TGCGCCAGCAGCCCCGGGTGGGGGCCCGCAGATACGCAGTATTTT
>TRBJ1-1|.|TRBV10-3|.
CAISELGGQGEAFF
TGTGCCATCAGTGAGTTGGGGGGGCAGGGTGAAGCTTTCTTT
>TRBJ1-3|TRBD1|TRBV4-1|.
CASSPRTGGRIGNTIYF
TGCGCCAGCAGCCCCCGGACAGGGGGCAGGATAGGAAACACCATATATTTT
>TRBJ1-2|TRBD1|TRBV6-6|.
CASSLIQGRGGYTF
TGTGCCAGCAGTTTAATACAGGGGAGAGGGGGCTACACCTTC
>TRBJ2-1|.|TRBV7-2|.
CASSSGGAFSYNEQFF
TGTGCCAGCAGCTCGGGCGGGGCTTTCTCCTACAATGAGCAGTTCTTC
>TRBJ2-3|TRBD2|TRBV9|.
CASSPTSGTSTDTQYF
TGTGCCAGCAGCCCGACCAGCGGGACTAGCACAGATACGCAGTATTTT
>TRBJ1-2|.|TRBV19|once
CASSISVGQGHGYTF
TGTGCCAGTAGTATATCCGTAGGGCAGGGCCATGGCTACACCTTC
>TRBJ2-7|.|TRBV3-1/TRBV3-2|.
CASSPRVLKGEQYF
TGTGCCAGCAGCCCCAGGGTGCTTAAGGGCGAGCAGTACTTC
>TRBJ2-1|TRBD1|TRBV7-8|.
CASSLARDRGTNEQFF
TGTGCCAGCAGCTTAGCTCGGGACAGGGGGACCAATGAGCAGTTCTTC
>TRBJ1-4|.|TRBV18|.
CASSPPWKNQGEKLFF
TGTGCCAGCTCACCGCCGTGGAAAAATCAGGGTGAAAAACTGTTTTTT
>TRBJ1-3|.|TRBV19|.
CASKNSPLSGNTIYF
TGTGCCAGTAAGAACAGCCCGCTCTCTGGAAACACCATATATTTT
>TRBJ2-1|.|TRBV11-2|.
CASSYRGRGDNEQFF
TGTGCCAGCAGCTATAGGGGGAGGGGGGACAATGAGCAGTTCTTC
>TRBJ2-3|TRBD1|TRBV19|.
CASSSIFGQGNPTDTQYF
TGTGCCAGTAGCTCAATTTTTGGACAGGGGAACCCCACAGATACGCAGTATTTT